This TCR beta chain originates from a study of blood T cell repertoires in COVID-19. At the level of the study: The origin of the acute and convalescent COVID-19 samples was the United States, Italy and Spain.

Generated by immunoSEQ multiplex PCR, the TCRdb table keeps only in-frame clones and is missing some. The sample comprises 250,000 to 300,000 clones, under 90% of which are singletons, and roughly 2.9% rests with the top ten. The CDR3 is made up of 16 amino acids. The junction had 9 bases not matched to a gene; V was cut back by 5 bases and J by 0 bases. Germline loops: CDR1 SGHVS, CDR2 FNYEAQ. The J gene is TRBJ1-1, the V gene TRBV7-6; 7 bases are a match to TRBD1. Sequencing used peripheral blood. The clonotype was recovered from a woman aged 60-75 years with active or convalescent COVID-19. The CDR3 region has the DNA TGTGCCAGCAGCCCTCGACCGGGACAGCTGAACACTGAAGCTTTCTTT. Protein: CASSPRPGQLNTEAFF.